The entry below describes one T cell receptor (beta chain). The antigen is undetermined. Germline values: CDR1 SGHNT, CDR2 YENEEA. V was clipped by 3 bases and J by 1 base; unmatched bases: 16. There are 19 residues in the CDR3. The entry originates in a study of beta chain features in type 1 diabetes. Regarding the study as a whole: Patients showed naive, central memory and Treg TCRB repertoires that appeared more similar than those of healthy donors. In every one of the four CD4+ subsets, TCRB CDR3s were moderately but significantly shorter in Type 1 diabetes patients.

The investigators reverse transcribed all of the isolated RNA, so they sequenced expressed TCRB transcripts. Assay used: immunoSEQ multiplex PCR; TCRdb lists only in-frame clones, some missing. The table lists tens of thousands of clones, about two thirds of them singletons. The chain joins TRBV11-3 to TRBJ2-3, with 7 bases fitting TRBD1. Sequenced sample: Tregs from blood. This TCR came from a woman in her twenties or thirties with type 1 diabetes. CDR3 residues: CASSFPLSLDRAGTDTQYF. CDR3 DNA: TGTGCCAGCAGCTTCCCTCTCTCCCTCGACAGGGCTGGCACAGATACGCAGTATTTT.